This T cell receptor beta chain was sequenced in a study of beta chain features in type 1 diabetes. Study context: When patients were set against healthy donors, age, gender and cell yields were similar.

Study-level results: Individuals with type 1 diabetes displayed fewer insertions and more deletions at VDJ junctions.

Central memory, naive, regulatory and stem cell-like memory CD4+ cells were sorted by CD45RO/CCR7/CD25/CD127/CD95/CD27. Germline V gives CDR1 LGHNA, CDR2 YSLEER. The CDR3 covers 19 residues. With 2 bases removed from V and 0 bases from J, the gap between germline ends came to 19 bases. Sequencing targeted expressed TCRB transcripts, as all isolated RNA had been reverse transcribed. TCRdb's copy holds only in-frame clones and misses some; the assay was immunoSEQ multiplex PCR. The sample contains 150,000 to 200,000 clones, over 7.5% of which appear only once. In the case of this clone: Antigen: not known.

The chain is built from TRBV4-3 and TRBJ1-4; perhaps TRBD1 as D (6 bases). Sequenced: central memory CD4+ T cells from blood. This sequence originates from a woman between 18 and 29 years old in good health. CDR3 bases: TGCGCCAGCAGCCAATCGGGGGGCAGGGGTGGAACAACTAATGAAAAACTGTTTTTT. It yields the protein CASSQSGGRGGTTNEKLFF.